This is a list of T cell receptor beta chains from one sample in a study of T-cell memory formation after mild COVID-19. TCRdb re-derived calls from the 5' RACE reads in MiXCR, one entry per CDR3 protein. The profile shows roughly 610,000 distinct CDR3 sequences, 15% to 20% of them singletons. Source material: PBMCs or a T cell subset sorted from them (not recorded which). These receptors were collected from an adult woman who had mild COVID-19 (a few samples of this study predate the infection). Cell type and time point are not known. CDR3s include the opening cysteine and the closing phenylalanine or tryptophan. The D gene is left open where the match is weak. Expanded clones are given a class, and other clones once, few, many or no size at all.

D gene	clone size	J gene	V gene	CDR3 DNA	CDR3 protein
TRBD1	many	TRBJ2-3	TRBV12-3/TRBV12-4	TGTGCCAGCAGTTCCCCTACGGACAGGTCCACAGATACGCAGTATTTT	CASSSPTDRSTDTQYF
-	-	TRBJ2-5	TRBV12-3/TRBV12-4	TGTGCCAGCAGTTTGGGAACCACACAAAGAGAGACCCAGTACTTC	CASSLGTTQRETQYF
TRBD2	-	TRBJ2-7	TRBV5-1	TGCGCCAGCAGCGCCGGGAGGGAGGCCTACGAGCAGTACTTC	CASSAGREAYEQYF
TRBD1	few	TRBJ2-7	TRBV5-6	TGTGCCAGCAGCCCCACCGACAGGGACTCCTACGAGCAGTACTTC	CASSPTDRDSYEQYF
TRBD1	few	TRBJ2-7	TRBV28	TGTGCCAGCAGTTTCCGGACAGGGGCTGGCGAGCAGTACTTC	CASSFRTGAGEQYF
-	many	TRBJ2-1	TRBV24-1	TGTGCCACCAGTGATTCCTCCACTACTCACAATGAGCAGTTCTTC	CATSDSSTTHNEQFF
-	few	TRBJ2-1	TRBV20-1	TGCAGTGCTAGTAATGGCGAGCAGTTCTTC	CSASNGEQFF
-	few	TRBJ2-7	TRBV4-2	TGTGCCAGCAGCCAAGCTCTCGGCGAGGACGAGCAGTACTTC	CASSQALGEDEQYF
TRBD2	many	TRBJ2-1	TRBV7-6	TGTGCCAGCAGCTTTCTGGGGGGGTTAACCGTGAATGAGCAGTTCTTC	CASSFLGGLTVNEQFF
-	-	TRBJ2-2	TRBV6-5	TGTGCCAGCAGCCAGGACTACACCGGGGAGCTGTTTTTT	CASSQDYTGELFF
-	-	TRBJ1-5	TRBV24-1	TGTGCCACCAGTGCGGGGGGGCAGAGCAATCAGCCCCAGCATTTT	CATSAGGQSNQPQHF
TRBD1	-	TRBJ2-7	TRBV7-6	TGTGCCAGCAGCTTAGGGCAGTGGACAGGGGACACCTACGAGCAGTACTTC	CASSLGQWTGDTYEQYF
-	-	TRBJ1-5	TRBV7-8	TGTGCCAGCAGCCCCCAGGGGCAGACCAATCAGCCCCAGCATTTT	CASSPQGQTNQPQHF
-	-	TRBJ2-7	TRBV5-5	TGTGCCAGCAGCCCGTGGGACCTTGGAACCTACGAGCAGTACTTC	CASSPWDLGTYEQYF
TRBD2	few	TRBJ2-5	TRBV12-3/TRBV12-4	TGTGCCAGCAGCCCAGGGAGGGGGACCCAGTACTTC	CASSPGRGTQYF
TRBD1	few	TRBJ1-4	TRBV10-3	TGTGCCATCAGCGAGGACAGGGGTGATGAAAAACTGTTTTTT	CAISEDRGDEKLFF
-	few	TRBJ2-7	TRBV7-9	TGTGCCAGCAGCTTCCCGCCCTTGCACGAGCAGTACTTC	CASSFPPLHEQYF
TRBD1	-	TRBJ2-1	TRBV5-8	TGTGCCAGCAGCCACAGGGGTTCTCGACCCTACAATGAGCAGTTCTTC	CASSHRGSRPYNEQFF
TRBD1	few	TRBJ1-6	TRBV20-1	TGCAGTGCTTCCACCGGGACAGGGAATTCACCCCTCCACTTT	CSASTGTGNSPLHF
-	-	TRBJ2-3	TRBV11-3	TGTGCCAGCAGCCCCCCACGCCTTGACACAGATACGCAGTATTTT	CASSPPRLDTDTQYF
-	few	TRBJ1-1	TRBV5-6	TGTGCCAGCACCCTTCGGGGGGGCACTGAAGCTTTCTTT	CASTLRGGTEAFF
-	few	TRBJ2-6	TRBV5-5	TGTGCCAGCAGCTTGGCTCCAGGGTATGGGGCCAACGTCCTGACTTTC	CASSLAPGYGANVLTF
-	few	TRBJ2-5	TRBV2	TGTGCCAGCAGTGAGGAGACCGCAGAGACCCAGTACTTC	CASSEETAETQYF
TRBD1	-	TRBJ1-1	TRBV6-6	TGTGCCAGCAGTACCTCCGACAGGGGCAACACTGAAGCTTTCTTT	CASSTSDRGNTEAFF
-	many	TRBJ2-5	TRBV7-3	TGTGCCAGCAGCTTAAGCCCCACCGGGGAGACCCAGTACTTC	CASSLSPTGETQYF
TRBD1	-	TRBJ1-3	TRBV4-1	TGCGCCAGCAGCCAAGCTCGGGACAGCTCTGGAAACACCATATATTTT	CASSQARDSSGNTIYF
-	-	TRBJ2-2	TRBV18	TGTGCCAGCTCACCACCAAGTTTGAACACCGGGGAGCTGTTTTTT	CASSPPSLNTGELFF
TRBD1	few	TRBJ1-5	TRBV29-1	TGCAGCGCTGGTGCGGTTTTGGACAGGGCAGCCCAGCATTTT	CSAGAVLDRAAQHF
-	-	TRBJ2-7	TRBV20-1	TGCAGTGCTAGCGATGCGACCTCCTACGAGCAGTACTTC	CSASDATSYEQYF
-	few	TRBJ1-6	TRBV7-9	TGTGCCAGCAGCGCGGCCCAGGGATTGGGTTCACCCCTCCACTTT	CASSAAQGLGSPLHF
TRBD2	many	TRBJ2-7	TRBV5-1	TGCGCCAGTCGGGGGGACTACGAGCAGTACTTC	CASRGDYEQYF
-	-	TRBJ2-7	TRBV30	TGTGCCTTAGAAGGGATTGTACACGAGCAGTACTTC	CALEGIVHEQYF
-	once	TRBJ2-7	TRBV11-2	TGTGCCAGCAGCTTAGATGGAACAGGCTCGAGCTCCTACGAGCAGTACTTC	CASSLDGTGSSSYEQYF
TRBD2	-	TRBJ2-4	TRBV6-5	TGTGCCAGCAGGCCGGGACTAACAGAAAACATTCAGTACTTC	CASRPGLTENIQYF
TRBD1	-	TRBJ1-2	TRBV3-1	TGTGCCAGCAGCCTCCACCCGACAGGGCTTGGCTACACCTTC	CASSLHPTGLGYTF
TRBD2	-	TRBJ2-3	TRBV29-1	TGCAGCGTTGCGGTGGGACAGGTGACTAGCGGGGGGACAGATACGCAGTATTTT	CSVAVGQVTSGGTDTQYF
-	once	TRBJ2-2	TRBV20-1	TGCAGTGCTAGAGATAGAAGGGAGACGAACACCGGGGAGCTGTTTTTT	CSARDRRETNTGELFF
-	few	TRBJ2-7	TRBV12-3/TRBV12-4	TGTGCCAGCAGTTTACAGGGTGAATACGAGCAGTACTTC	CASSLQGEYEQYF
-	few	TRBJ2-7	TRBV6-6	TGTGCCACAGGGAGTTACGAGCAGTACTTC	CATGSYEQYF
-	few	TRBJ2-3	TRBV24-1	TGTGCCACCAGTGCCTTGACAGGAGATACGCAGTATTTT	CATSALTGDTQYF
-	-	TRBJ2-3	TRBV5-4	TGTGCCAGCGCCTCCTCCACAGATACGCAGTATTTT	CASASSTDTQYF
-	few	TRBJ1-2	TRBV5-1	TGCGCCAGCAGCTTGATTTCGGACTATGGCTACACCTTC	CASSLISDYGYTF
TRBD2	-	TRBJ2-3	TRBV7-9	TGTGCCAGCAGCCCTAGCGGGGCCCCCACAGATACGCAGTATTTT	CASSPSGAPTDTQYF
TRBD1	many	TRBJ2-3	TRBV5-1	TGCGCCAGCAGCAGGGGGACAGGTAGCACAGATACGCAGTATTTT	CASSRGTGSTDTQYF
-	few	TRBJ2-5	TRBV9	TGTGCCAGCAGCGTAGGAGGGGCGAGGTCGGAGACCCAGTACTTC	CASSVGGARSETQYF
-	-	TRBJ1-1	TRBV4-2	TGTGCCAGCAGCCAAGTAAGGGGACTTGAAGCTTTCTTT	CASSQVRGLEAFF
TRBD1	few	TRBJ2-6	TRBV2	TGTGCCAGCAGTACGACAGGGTCTGGGGCCAACGTCCTGACTTTC	CASSTTGSGANVLTF
TRBD1	-	TRBJ1-5	TRBV20-1	TGCAGTGCTAAGGAAGACAGGGGATGGGCTCAGCCCCAGCATTTT	CSAKEDRGWAQPQHF
-	-	TRBJ2-3	TRBV20-1	TGCAGTGCTCCTCACCGGGGGGCAGTAGATACGCAGTATTTT	CSAPHRGAVDTQYF
-	-	TRBJ1-5	TRBV5-8	TGTGCCAGCAGCCCCGGAGCGGTTTCGGATCAGCCCCAGCATTTT	CASSPGAVSDQPQHF
-	few	TRBJ1-1	TRBV20-1	TGCAGTGCTCTACTAATCCCCCGAGGGTTGAACACTGAAGCTTTCTTT	CSALLIPRGLNTEAFF
-	-	TRBJ2-3	TRBV6-6	TGTGCCAGCAGGCGCGACGTTGCAGATACGCAGTATTTT	CASRRDVADTQYF
TRBD2	many	TRBJ2-3	TRBV24-1	TGTGCCACCAGTGACTATAGCGGGGGCCGCACAGATACGCAGTATTTT	CATSDYSGGRTDTQYF